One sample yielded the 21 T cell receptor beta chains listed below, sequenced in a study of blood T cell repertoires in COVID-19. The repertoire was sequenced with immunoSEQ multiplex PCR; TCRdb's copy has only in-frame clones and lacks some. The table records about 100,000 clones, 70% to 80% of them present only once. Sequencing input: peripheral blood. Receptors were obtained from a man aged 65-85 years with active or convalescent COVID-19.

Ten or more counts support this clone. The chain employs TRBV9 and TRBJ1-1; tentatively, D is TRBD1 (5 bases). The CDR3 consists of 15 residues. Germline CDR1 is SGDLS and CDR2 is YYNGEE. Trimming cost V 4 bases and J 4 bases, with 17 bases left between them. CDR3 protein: CASSPRSGGITEAFF. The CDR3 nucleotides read TGTGCCAGCAGCCCCCGCAGCGGGGGAATCACTGAAGCTTTCTTT.

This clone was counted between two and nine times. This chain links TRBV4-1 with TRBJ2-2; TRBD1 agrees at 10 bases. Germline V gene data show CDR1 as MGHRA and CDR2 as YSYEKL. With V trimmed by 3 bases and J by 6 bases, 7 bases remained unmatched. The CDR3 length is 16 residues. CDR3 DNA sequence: TGCGCCAGCAGCCAGCCGGGACAGGGGATCGCCGGGGAGCTGTTTTTT. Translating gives CASSQPGQGIAGELFF.

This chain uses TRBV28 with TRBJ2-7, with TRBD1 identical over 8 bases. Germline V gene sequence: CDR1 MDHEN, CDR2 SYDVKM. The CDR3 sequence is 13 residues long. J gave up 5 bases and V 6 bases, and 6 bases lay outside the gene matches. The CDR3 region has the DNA TGTGCCAGCAGGGAGGACAGGGTCCACGAGCAGTACTTC. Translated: CASREDRVHEQYF.

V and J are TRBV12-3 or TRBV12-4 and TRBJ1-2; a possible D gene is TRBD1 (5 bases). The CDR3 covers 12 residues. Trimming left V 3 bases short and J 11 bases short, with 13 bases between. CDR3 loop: CASSFQGVVYTF. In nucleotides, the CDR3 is TGTGCCAGCAGTTTTCAGGGTGTAGTTTACACCTTC.

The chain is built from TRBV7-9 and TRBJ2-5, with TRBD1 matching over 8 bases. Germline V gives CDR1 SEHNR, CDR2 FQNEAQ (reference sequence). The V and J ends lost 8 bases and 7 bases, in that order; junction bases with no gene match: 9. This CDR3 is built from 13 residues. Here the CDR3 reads CASQRTGQGTQYF. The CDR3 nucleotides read TGTGCCAGCCAAAGGACAGGGCAGGGGACCCAGTACTTC.

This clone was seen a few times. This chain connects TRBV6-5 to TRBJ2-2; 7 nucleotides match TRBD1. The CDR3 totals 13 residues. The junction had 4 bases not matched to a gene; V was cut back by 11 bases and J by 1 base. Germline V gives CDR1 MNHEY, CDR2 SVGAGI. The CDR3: CAGRQGNTGELFF. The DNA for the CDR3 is TGTGCCGGTAGACAGGGGAACACCGGGGAGCTGTTTTTT.

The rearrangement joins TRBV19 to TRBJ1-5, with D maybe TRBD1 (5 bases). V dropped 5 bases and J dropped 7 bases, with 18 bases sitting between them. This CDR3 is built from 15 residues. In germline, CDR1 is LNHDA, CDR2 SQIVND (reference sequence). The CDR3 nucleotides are TGTGCCAGTAGTTCCCAGGGTTTACAGGTCCAGCCCCAGCATTTT. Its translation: CASSSQGLQVQPQHF.

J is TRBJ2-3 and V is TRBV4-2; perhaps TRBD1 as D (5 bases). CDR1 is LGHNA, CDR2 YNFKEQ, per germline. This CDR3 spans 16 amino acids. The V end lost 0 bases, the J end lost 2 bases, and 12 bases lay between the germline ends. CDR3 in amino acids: CASSQDPGYNTDTQYF. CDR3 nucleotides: TGTGCCAGCAGCCAAGACCCAGGGTACAACACAGATACGCAGTATTTT.

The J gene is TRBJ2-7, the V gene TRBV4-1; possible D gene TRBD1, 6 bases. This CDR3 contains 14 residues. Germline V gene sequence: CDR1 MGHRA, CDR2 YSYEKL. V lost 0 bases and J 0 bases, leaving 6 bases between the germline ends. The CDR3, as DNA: TGCGCCAGCAGCCAAGAGGACAGCTCCTACGAGCAGTACTTC. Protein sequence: CASSQEDSSYEQYF.

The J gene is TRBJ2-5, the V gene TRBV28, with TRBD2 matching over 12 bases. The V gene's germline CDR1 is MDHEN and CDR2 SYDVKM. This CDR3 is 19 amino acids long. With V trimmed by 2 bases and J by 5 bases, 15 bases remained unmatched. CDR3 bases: TGTGCCAGCAGTTTAGAGTTAGCCCTAGCGGGGGGGCGATTGGAGACCCAGTACTTC. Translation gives CASSLELALAGGRLETQYF.

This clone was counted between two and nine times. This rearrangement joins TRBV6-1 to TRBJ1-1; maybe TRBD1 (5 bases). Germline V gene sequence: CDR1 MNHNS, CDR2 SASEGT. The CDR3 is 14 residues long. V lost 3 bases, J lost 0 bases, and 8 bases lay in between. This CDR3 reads CASSDRALNTEAFF. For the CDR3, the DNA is TGTGCCAGCAGTGACAGGGCCCTGAACACTGAAGCTTTCTTT.

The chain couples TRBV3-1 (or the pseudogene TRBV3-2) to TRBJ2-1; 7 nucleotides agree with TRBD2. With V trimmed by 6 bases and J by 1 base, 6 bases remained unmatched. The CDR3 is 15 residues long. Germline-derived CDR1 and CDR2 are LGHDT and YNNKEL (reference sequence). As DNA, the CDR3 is TGTGCCAGCAGTTCGACTAGCAGGTCCTACAATGAGCAGTTCTTC. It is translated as CASSSTSRSYNEQFF.

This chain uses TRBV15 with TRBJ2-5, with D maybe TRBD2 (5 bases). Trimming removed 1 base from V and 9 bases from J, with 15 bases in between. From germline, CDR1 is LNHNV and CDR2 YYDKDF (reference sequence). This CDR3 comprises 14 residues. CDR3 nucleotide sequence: TGTGCCACCAGCAGAGCGAGGGCCCTTGGGGCCCAGTACTTC. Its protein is CATSRARALGAQYF.

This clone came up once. As DNA, the CDR3 is TGTGCCAGCAGCTTAGTGGCAGGGGAGTACGAGCAGTACTTC. Translation: CASSLVAGEYEQYF. The V call is TRBV7-6, the J call TRBJ2-7; perhaps TRBD1 as D (6 bases). The CDR3 has 14 amino acids. Germline V gene lookup returns CDR1 SGHVS and CDR2 FNYEAQ. The ends were cut back, 1 base at V and 4 bases at J, with 11 bases in the middle.

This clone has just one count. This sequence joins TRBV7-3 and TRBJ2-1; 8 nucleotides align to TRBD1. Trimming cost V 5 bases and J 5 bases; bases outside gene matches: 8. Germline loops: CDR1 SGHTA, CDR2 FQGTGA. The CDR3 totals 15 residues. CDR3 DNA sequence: TGTGCCAGCAGCGCCCAGACAGGGGTTAACAATGAGCAGTTCTTC. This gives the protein CASSAQTGVNNEQFF.

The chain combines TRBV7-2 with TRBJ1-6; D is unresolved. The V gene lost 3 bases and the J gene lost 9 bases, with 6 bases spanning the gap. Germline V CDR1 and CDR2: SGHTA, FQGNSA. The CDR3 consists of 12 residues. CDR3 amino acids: CASSFEGSPLHF. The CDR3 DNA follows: TGTGCCAGCAGCTTTGAGGGTTCACCCCTCCACTTT.

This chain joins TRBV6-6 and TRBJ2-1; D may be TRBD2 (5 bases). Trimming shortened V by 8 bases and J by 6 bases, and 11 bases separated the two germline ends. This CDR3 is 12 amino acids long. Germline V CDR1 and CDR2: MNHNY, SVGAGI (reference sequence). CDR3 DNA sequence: TGTGCCAGCGGCTTAGCGTTCAATGAGCAGTTCTTC. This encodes CASGLAFNEQFF.

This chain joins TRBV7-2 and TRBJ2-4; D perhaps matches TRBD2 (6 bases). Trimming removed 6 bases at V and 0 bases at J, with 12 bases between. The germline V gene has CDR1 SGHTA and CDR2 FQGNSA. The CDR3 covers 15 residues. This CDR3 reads CASRSSSGAKNIQYF. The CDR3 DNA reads TGTGCCAGCAGGTCCAGTAGCGGAGCCAAAAACATTCAGTACTTC.

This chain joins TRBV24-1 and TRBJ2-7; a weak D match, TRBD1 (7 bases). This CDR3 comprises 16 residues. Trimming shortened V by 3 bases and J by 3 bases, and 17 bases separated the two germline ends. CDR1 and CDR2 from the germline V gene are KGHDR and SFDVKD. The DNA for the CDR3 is TGTGCCACCAGTGATGCGGGACAGCCTTCCCACTACGAGCAGTACTTC. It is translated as CATSDAGQPSHYEQYF.

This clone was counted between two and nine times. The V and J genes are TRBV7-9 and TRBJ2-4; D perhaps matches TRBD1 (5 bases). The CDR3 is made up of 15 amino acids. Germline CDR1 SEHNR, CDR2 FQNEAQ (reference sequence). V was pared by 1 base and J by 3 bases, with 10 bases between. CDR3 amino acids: CASSLVQGSKNIQYF. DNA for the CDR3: TGTGCCAGCAGCTTAGTGCAGGGCAGCAAAAACATTCAGTACTTC.

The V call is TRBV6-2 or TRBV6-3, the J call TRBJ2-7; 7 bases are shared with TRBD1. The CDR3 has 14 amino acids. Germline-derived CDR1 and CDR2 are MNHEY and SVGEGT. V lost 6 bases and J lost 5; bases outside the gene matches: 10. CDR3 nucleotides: TGTGCCAGCAGCCGAGCAGGGGGTTGGGACGAGCAGTACTTC. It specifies CASSRAGGWDEQYF.